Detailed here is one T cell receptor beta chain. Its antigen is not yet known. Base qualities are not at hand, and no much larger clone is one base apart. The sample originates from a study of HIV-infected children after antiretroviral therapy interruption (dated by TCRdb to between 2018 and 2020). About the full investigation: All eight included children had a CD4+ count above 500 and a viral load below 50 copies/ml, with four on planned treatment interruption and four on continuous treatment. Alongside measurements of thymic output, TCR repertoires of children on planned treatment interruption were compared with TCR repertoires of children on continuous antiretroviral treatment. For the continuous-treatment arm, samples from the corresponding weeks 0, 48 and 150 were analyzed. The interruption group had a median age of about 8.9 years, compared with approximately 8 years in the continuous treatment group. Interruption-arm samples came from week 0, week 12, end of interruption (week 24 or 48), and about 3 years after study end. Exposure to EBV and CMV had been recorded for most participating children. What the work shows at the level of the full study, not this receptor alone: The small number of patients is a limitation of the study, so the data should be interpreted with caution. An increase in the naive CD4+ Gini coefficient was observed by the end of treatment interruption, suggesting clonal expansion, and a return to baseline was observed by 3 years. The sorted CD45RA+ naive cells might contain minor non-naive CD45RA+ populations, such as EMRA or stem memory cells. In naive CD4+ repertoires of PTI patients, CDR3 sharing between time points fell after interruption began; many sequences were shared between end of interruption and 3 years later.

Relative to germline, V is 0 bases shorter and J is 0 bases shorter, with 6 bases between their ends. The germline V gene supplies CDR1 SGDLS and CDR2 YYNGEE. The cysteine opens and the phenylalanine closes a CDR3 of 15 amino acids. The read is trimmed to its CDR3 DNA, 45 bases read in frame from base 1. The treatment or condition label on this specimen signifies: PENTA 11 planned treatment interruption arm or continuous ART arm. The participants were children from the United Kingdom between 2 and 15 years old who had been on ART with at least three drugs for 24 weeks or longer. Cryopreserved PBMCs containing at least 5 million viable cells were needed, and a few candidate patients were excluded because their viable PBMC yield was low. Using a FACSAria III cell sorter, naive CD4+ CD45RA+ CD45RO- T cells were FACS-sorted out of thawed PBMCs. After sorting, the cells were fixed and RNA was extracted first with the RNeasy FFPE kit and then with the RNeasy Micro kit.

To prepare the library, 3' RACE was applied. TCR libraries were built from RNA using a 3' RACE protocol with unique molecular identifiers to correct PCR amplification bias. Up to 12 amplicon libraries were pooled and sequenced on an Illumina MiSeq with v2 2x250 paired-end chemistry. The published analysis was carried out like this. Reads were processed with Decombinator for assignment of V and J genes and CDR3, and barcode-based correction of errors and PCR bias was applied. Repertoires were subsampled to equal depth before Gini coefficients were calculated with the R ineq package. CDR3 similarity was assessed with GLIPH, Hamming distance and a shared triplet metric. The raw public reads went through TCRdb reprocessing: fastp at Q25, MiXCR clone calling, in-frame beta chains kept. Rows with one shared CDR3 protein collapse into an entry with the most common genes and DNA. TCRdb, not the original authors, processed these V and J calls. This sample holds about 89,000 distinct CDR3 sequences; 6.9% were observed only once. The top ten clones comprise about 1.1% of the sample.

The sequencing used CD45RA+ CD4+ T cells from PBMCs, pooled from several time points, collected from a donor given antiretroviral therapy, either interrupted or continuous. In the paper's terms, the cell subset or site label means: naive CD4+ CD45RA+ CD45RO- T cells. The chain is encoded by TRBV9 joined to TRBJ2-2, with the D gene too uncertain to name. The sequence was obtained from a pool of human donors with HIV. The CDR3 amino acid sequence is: CASSVGVANTGELFF. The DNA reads TGTGCCAGCAGCGTAGGGGTCGCGAACACCGGGGAGCTGTTTTTT. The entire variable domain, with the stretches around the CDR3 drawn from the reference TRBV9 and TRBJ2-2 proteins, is DSGVTQTPKHLITATGQRVTLRCSPRSGDLSVYWYQQSLDQGLQFLIQYYNGEERAKGNILERFSAQQFPDLHSELNLSSLELGDSALYFCASSVGVANTGELFFGEGSRLTVL.